Below are 25 T cell receptor beta chains sequenced from a single sample in a study of regulatory T cells in long-lasting Graves disease. Arm-PCR of CDR3 regions with iRepertoire HTBI primers generated TCR beta libraries. TCRdb redid the calling of the multiplex PCR reads with MiXCR, one entry per CDR3 protein. The repertoire holds roughly 470,000 distinct CDR3 sequences, with about 20% as singletons. Time point given: persistent/refractory GD, antithyroid drugs over 5 years with positive TRAb. PBMC RNA was the source of the TCR library. The sequencing here drew on peripheral blood mononuclear cells (PBMCs), taken when the disease was refractory, from a patient treated with antithyroid drugs. These receptors were taken from a female donor with Graves disease.

This CDR3 reads CASSQLQGGPYGYTF. CDR3 sequence (DNA): TGTGCCAGCAGCCAACTACAAGGGGGGCCCTATGGCTACACCTTC. The rearrangement uses TRBV3-1 and TRBJ1-2, with D possibly matching TRBD1 (6 bases). The V end lost 2 bases, the J end lost 4 bases, and 14 bases lay between the germline ends. Germline V CDR1 and CDR2: LGHDT, YNNKEL (reference sequence). The CDR3 runs 15 residues.

The chain links TRBV13 to TRBJ2-7; 9 nucleotides align to TRBD2. Trimming took 4 bases from V and 6 from J; bases not matched to a gene: 7. The CDR3 is made up of 14 amino acids. CDR1 and CDR2 (germline): PRHDT, FYEKMQ (reference sequence). DNA of the CDR3: TGTGCCAGCAGCTCCCCGGGACTAGCCCGCGAGCAGTACTTC. Protein product: CASSSPGLAREQYF.

This sequence joins TRBV6-1 and TRBJ2-5, with TRBD2 matching 8 bases. CDR1 MNHNS and CDR2 SASEGT come from the germline V gene. The CDR3 length is 16 residues. With V trimmed by 10 bases and J by 5 bases, 18 bases remained unmatched. CDR3 nucleotide sequence: TGTGCCACCTCGGACCCTAGCGGGCGGGAAAGGGAGACCCAGTACTTC. It encodes CATSDPSGRERETQYF.

This clonotype has only one observation. The genes are TRBV27 and TRBJ2-1; 9 bases are a match to TRBD2. V trimming: 1 base; J trimming: 7 bases; junction bases outside the gene matches: 2. Germline lookup yields CDR1 MNHEY and CDR2 SMNVEV (reference sequence). The CDR3 is made up of 14 amino acids. The CDR3 sequence is CASSLLLAGNEQFF. DNA for the CDR3: TGTGCCAGCAGTTTATTGCTAGCGGGGAATGAGCAGTTCTTC.

This clonotype has a single count. This clone may be a read error of a much larger clone one base away. J is TRBJ1-1 and V is TRBV29-1, with D perhaps TRBD1 (5 bases). The CDR3 extends over 13 amino acids. Germline assignment: CDR1 SQVTM and CDR2 ANQGSEA. The ends were cut back, 7 bases at V and 4 bases at J, with 16 bases in the middle. CDR3 sequence: CSGPDRTSTEAFF. The CDR3 DNA reads as TGCAGCGGGCCAGACAGAACGAGCACTGAAGCTTTCTTT.

This clonotype showed up many times. The chain is built from TRBV15 and TRBJ1-1, with D unclear. The CDR3 runs to 14 residues. Per germline, CDR1 LNHNV and CDR2 YYDKDF (reference sequence). Between the trimmed V and J ends, which lost 2 bases and 0 bases, there was a span of 7 bases. CDR3 in amino acids: CATSRLIMNTEAFF. The CDR3 bases are TGTGCCACCAGCAGACTTATCATGAACACTGAAGCTTTCTTT.

About this clonotype: At one boundary the junction diverges from the germline segment, which might be a read error. This chain uses TRBV7-9 with TRBJ2-7; 7 bases are shared with TRBD2. Germline CDR1 and CDR2: SEHNR and FQNEAQ (reference sequence). CDR3 length: 12 residues. The CDR3 coding sequence is TGTGCCAGCAGCCCGTCTTCTAGCGGCCCTAGTTTC. This translates into CASSPSSSGPSF.

This clonotype was observed many times. The genes are TRBV4-2 and TRBJ1-4; weak D call: TRBD1 (6 bases). The germline V gene encodes CDR1 LGHNA and CDR2 YNFKEQ. The CDR3 consists of 17 residues. V was cut by 0 bases and J by 0 bases, with 11 bases left in between. CDR3 DNA: TGTGCCAGCAGCCAAGATGTAAGACAGGCAACTAATGAAAAACTGTTTTTT. It translates to CASSQDVRQATNEKLFF.

The V call is TRBV11-2, the J call TRBJ2-1; perhaps TRBD1 as D (6 bases). Germline V gene sequence: CDR1 SGHAT, CDR2 FQNNGV. The CDR3 loop spans 13 amino acids. Trimming stripped 3 bases from V and 3 bases from J, with 6 bases between. Here the CDR3 reads CASSLDSYNEQFF. The DNA of the CDR3 is TGTGCCAGCAGCTTGGACAGCTACAATGAGCAGTTCTTC. The full variable domain, completed using reference TRBV11-2 and TRBJ2-1, is EAGVAQSPRYKIIEKRQSVAFWCNPISGHATLYWYQQILGQGPKLLIQFQNNGVVDDSQLPKDRFSAERLKGVDSTLKIQPAKLEDSAVYLCASSLDSYNEQFFGPGTRLTVL.

A word on this clonotype: This could be a read error, since a much larger clone is one nucleotide away. CDR3 loop: CSARPLAGAETQFF. CDR3 coding DNA: TGCAGTGCTAGACCGCTAGCGGGAGCGGAGACCCAGTTCTTC. This chain connects TRBV20-1 to TRBJ2-5; TRBD2 matches 10 bases. The DNA end is a closer match to TRBJ2-1, so the J assignment may be wrong. Germline lookup yields CDR1 DFQATT and CDR2 SNEGSKA (reference sequence). This CDR3 region has 14 residues.

This clonotype came up a few times. V usage is TRBV20-1 and J usage is TRBJ2-7; D uncertain. From germline, CDR1 is DFQATT and CDR2 SNEGSKA (reference sequence). The CDR3 runs to 13 residues. Between the trimmed V and J ends, which lost 3 bases and 3 bases, there was a span of 12 bases. This CDR3 reads CSASSPRRYEQYF. The CDR3 DNA sequence: TGCAGTGCTAGTTCGCCCCGCCGCTACGAGCAGTACTTC.

This clonotype was counted many times. The chain links TRBV7-2 to TRBJ2-7, with D possibly being TRBD1 (6 bases). There are 15 residues in the CDR3. The V end was cut by 6 bases, the J end by 1 base, with 16 bases between. Germline-derived CDR1 and CDR2 are SGHTA and FQGNSA. CDR3 in amino acids: CASRSPGDSSYEQYF. In DNA, the CDR3 is TGTGCCAGCAGGAGCCCAGGGGATAGTTCCTACGAGCAGTACTTC.

A few counts support this clonotype. The V gene is TRBV5-1, the J gene TRBJ1-2; weak D call: TRBD1 (5 bases). This CDR3 contains 13 residues. Trimming left V 6 bases short and J 0 bases short, with 9 bases between. CDR1 is SGHRS and CDR2 is YFSETQ in the germline V gene. CDR3: CASKGQANYGYTF. Here the CDR3 DNA reads TGCGCCAGCAAAGGACAAGCTAACTATGGCTACACCTTC.

This clonotype was seen a few times. V and J are TRBV6-2 or TRBV6-3 and TRBJ2-4, with D unresolved. Trimming removed 6 bases from V and 3 bases from J, with 9 bases in between. Germline CDR1 is MNHEY and CDR2 is SVGEGT. The CDR3 has 13 residues. The CDR3 here is CASRAWGKNIQYF. The CDR3, as DNA: TGTGCCAGCAGAGCGTGGGGCAAAAACATTCAGTACTTC.

The V call is TRBV29-1, the J call TRBJ2-5; TRBD1 aligns across 7 bases. Germline V gives CDR1 SQVTM, CDR2 ANQGSEA. The trim removed 3 bases at V and 5 bases at J, leaving 6 bases unmatched. The CDR3 has 13 amino acids. The CDR3 protein is CSVDPQGLETQYF. The DNA for the CDR3 is TGCAGCGTTGACCCACAGGGGCTGGAGACCCAGTACTTC.

There are many counts of this clonotype. The chain joins TRBV10-3 to TRBJ1-2, with 9 bases lining up with TRBD1. This CDR3 region has 15 residues. J was trimmed by 4 bases and V by 6 bases; bases with no gene match: 9. Germline V CDR1 and CDR2: ENHRY, SYGVKD. The CDR3 reads CAISLQTGGSYGYTF. Here the CDR3 DNA reads TGTGCCATCAGCCTTCAGACAGGGGGATCCTATGGCTACACCTTC.

This clonotype has at least ten counts. The chain has TRBV7-2 and TRBJ2-5, with 8 bases identical to TRBD1. This CDR3 has 17 amino acids. Germline CDR1 SGHTA, CDR2 FQGNSA. J lost 1 base, V lost 3 bases, and 10 bases had no gene match. CDR3 amino acids: CASSFGRAGGIQETQYF. DNA of the CDR3: TGTGCCAGCAGCTTCGGTCGAGCAGGGGGCATCCAAGAGACCCAGTACTTC.

This rearrangement joins TRBV20-1 to TRBJ2-1; D call uncertain. The CDR3 length is 11 residues. The germline V gene has CDR1 DFQATT and CDR2 SNEGSKA (reference sequence). Trimming left V 2 bases short and J 6 bases short, with 5 bases between. CDR3 protein: CSARLVNEQFF. The CDR3 nucleotides read TGCAGTGCTAGACTTGTCAATGAGCAGTTCTTC.

The gene calls are TRBV20-1 and TRBJ2-5; 8 nucleotides align to TRBD1. CDR3 length: 13 residues. CDR1 and CDR2 from the germline V gene are DFQATT and SNEGSKA (reference sequence). In DNA form, the CDR3 reads TGCAGCCTACAGGGGGACTCTCAGGAGACCCAGTACTTC. Translated, it gives CSLQGDSQETQYF.

The chain carries TRBV7-9 and TRBJ2-7; D ambiguous. Trimming stripped 1 base from V and 0 bases from J, with 13 bases between. The CDR3 length is 16 residues. Germline CDR1 reads SEHNR; CDR2 reads FQNEAQ (reference sequence). CDR3: CASSLVRVFRSYEQYF. Here the CDR3 DNA reads TGTGCCAGCAGCTTAGTACGTGTATTTCGCTCCTACGAGCAGTACTTC.

There are a few counts of this clonotype. J is TRBJ1-1 and V is TRBV29-1; TRBD1 is a possible D gene (6 bases). Trimming shortened V by 7 bases and J by 1 base, and 10 bases separated the two germline ends. The V gene's germline CDR1 is SQVTM and CDR2 ANQGSEA. CDR3 length: 12 residues. In DNA form, the CDR3 reads TGCAGCGGATTGGACAGGAACACTGAAGCTTTCTTT. Amino acid sequence: CSGLDRNTEAFF.

This chain connects TRBV7-9 to TRBJ1-1; D is uncertain. V was clipped by 3 bases and J by 7 bases, with 21 bases between them. This CDR3 spans 16 amino acids. Germline V lookup: CDR1 SEHNR, CDR2 FQNEAQ (reference sequence). The CDR3 loop reads CASSFLGSQRLNEAFF. In DNA form, the CDR3 reads TGTGCCAGCAGCTTCTTGGGCAGCCAGAGACTTAATGAAGCTTTCTTT.

This clonotype turned up a few times. The rearrangement uses TRBV28 and TRBJ1-2; D perhaps matches TRBD1 (5 bases). The ends were cut back, 4 bases at V and 12 bases at J, with 18 bases in the middle. CDR3 length equals 13 residues. Per the germline V gene, CDR1 is MDHEN and CDR2 is SYDVKM. CDR3 coding DNA: TGTGCCAGCAGTTCAAGTCGGACGGTGGGGCACACCTTC. This codes for CASSSSRTVGHTF.

The chain couples TRBV3-1 to TRBJ2-5; the D is unclear. Germline lookup yields CDR1 LGHDT and CDR2 YNNKEL (reference sequence). The CDR3 is 14 residues long. The ends were cut back, 0 bases at V and 5 bases at J, with 10 bases in the middle. The CDR3 loop is CASSQDAPGETQYF. Here the CDR3 DNA reads TGTGCCAGCAGCCAAGACGCCCCCGGGGAGACCCAGTACTTC.

This clonotype has a count of ten or more. This chain uses TRBV6-1 with TRBJ2-2, with unresolved D. Germline values: CDR1 MNHNS, CDR2 SASEGT. The CDR3 totals 15 residues. V was pared by 5 bases and J by 5 bases, with 15 bases between. The CDR3, as DNA: TGTGCCAGCAGTCAAACCTTCGATTTGACCGGGGAGCTGTTTTTT. This encodes CASSQTFDLTGELFF.